One and the same sample provided the 3 T cell receptor beta chains below, sequenced in a study of shared clonotypes between healthy human individuals. Using immunoSEQ multiplex PCR, the repertoire was profiled, and TCRdb retains in-frame clones only, with some absent. This sample has under 2,500,000 clones, with approximately 94% found just once. Specimen: naive CD4+ T cells sorted from blood. The subset here: CD45RA+ positively selected. Receptor source: a man aged 18 to 29 in good health.

The chain carries TRBV2 and TRBJ1-1; no clear D gene. The V gene's germline CDR1 is SNHLY and CDR2 FYNNEI. The V end was cut by 6 bases, the J end by 10 bases, with 15 bases between. The CDR3 loop spans 12 amino acids. CDR3 bases: TGTGCCAGCAGCGAGACCCCTGGAGGAGCTTTCTTT. Its protein product is CASSETPGGAFF.

The chain links TRBV5-1 to TRBJ2-7; 9 bases line up with TRBD2. Losses at the gene ends were 6 bases for V and 1 base for J; bases not matched to a gene: 17. Per the germline V gene, CDR1 is SGHRS and CDR2 is YFSETQ. The length of the CDR3 is 18 residues. The CDR3 loop is CASTASTVAGVRSYEQYF. In DNA, the CDR3 is TGCGCCAGCACCGCTTCGACGGTAGCGGGAGTAAGATCCTACGAGCAGTACTTC.

This clone was counted between two and nine times. The chain has TRBV2 and TRBJ1-2; possible D gene TRBD1, 5 bases. The CDR3 runs 15 residues. CDR1 SNHLY and CDR2 FYNNEI come from the germline V gene. V was pared by 5 bases and J by 2 bases, with 15 bases between. This CDR3 reads CASSLGTGGNYGYTF. CDR3 nucleotides: TGTGCCAGCAGTTTGGGGACTGGGGGAAACTATGGCTACACCTTC.